This TCR beta chain was sequenced for a study of blood T cell repertoires in COVID-19. Profiled with immunoSEQ multiplex PCR; TCRdb holds only in-frame clones, not every one. Altogether under 130,000 clones are present, roughly 87% being singletons, with the ten largest covering roughly 6.2%. The V gene lost 4 bases and the J gene lost 3 bases, with 16 bases spanning the gap. The CDR3 has 16 residues. Germline V gives CDR1 MGHRA, CDR2 YSYEKL. Input material: peripheral blood. V gene TRBV4-1 combines with J gene TRBJ1-3, with D unclear. This TCR derives from a human donor in a cohort sampled during active COVID-19. Written as DNA, the CDR3 is TGCGCCAGCAGCCCAGCGTTCACCCTGGGTGGAAACACCATATATTTT. Translated, it gives CASSPAFTLGGNTIYF.